The clone carrying this T cell receptor (beta chain) came up many times. Its antigen is undetermined. The CDR3 is made up of 15 amino acids. Trimming took 8 bases from V and 0 from J, leaving 14 bases between them. Germline V lookup: CDR1 MRHNA, CDR2 SNTAGT. This specimen comes from a study of molecular identifiers for immune sequencing clone quantification. Study results and limitations: Clone sizes could be underestimated for highly expanded clones when identical TCR molecules share a barcode. Clonotypes surpassing 20 RNA copies contained over 97% of effector molecules, versus under 1% in naive cells.

Input for naive CD8 libraries was 20,000 to 1,000,000 sorted cells; the RNA fraction used was 10%, 30% or 50%. Preparation of the bulk TCR libraries relied on previously described methods and listed TCR primers. TCRdb fed the PCR reads into MiXCR, producing one record per CDR3 protein. There are around 65,000 distinct CDR3 sequences in the sample; about a fifth occur only once, and about 1.6% lies in the top ten. Input material: naive CD8+ T cells from blood, with Jurkat cell RNA spiked in. The subset here: FACS-sorted CD8+CD4-CCR7+CD45RA+ naive T cells. The receptor's source is a human donor in good health. Some libraries in this study had Jurkat cell RNA spiked in. The chain links TRBV6-4 to TRBJ1-5; TRBD1 might be the D (6 bases). The CDR3 loop is CASSKTGFSNQPQHF. The CDR3 DNA follows: TGTGCCAGCTCTAAGACAGGCTTTAGCAATCAGCCCCAGCATTTT.